These T cell receptor beta chains were read from a single sample in a study of blood T cell repertoires in COVID-19. The repertoire was sequenced with immunoSEQ multiplex PCR; TCRdb's copy has only in-frame clones and lacks some. The data hold 250,000 to 300,000 clones, with around 79% observed a single time. The material sequenced was peripheral blood. Receptors were obtained from a woman aged 80 or older with acute or convalescent COVID-19. CDR3s include the opening cysteine and the closing phenylalanine or tryptophan. A D gene is named only where the DNA matches it firmly. Not all rows give a size; the values are once, few, many and, for expanded clones, a class.

>TRBV4-3|once|TRBD2|17|TRBJ2-5
CASSQGDGLERRETQYF
TGCGCCAGCAGCCAAGGGGACGGACTAGAAAGGAGGGAGACCCAGTACTTC
>TRBV30|NA|NA|13|TRBJ1-5
CAWRGGMGQPQHF
TGTGCCTGGAGGGGAGGAATGGGTCAGCCCCAGCATTTT
>TRBV3-1/TRBV3-2|few|TRBD2|15|TRBJ2-5
CASSQEPSGWETQYF
TGTGCCAGCAGCCAAGAACCTAGCGGGTGGGAGACCCAGTACTTC
>TRBV27|NA|NA|11|TRBJ2-7
CAAGRDYEQYF
TGTGCCGCTGGCAGGGACTACGAGCAGTACTTC
>TRBV5-4|NA|TRBD2|15|TRBJ2-3
CASSFPAGGTDTQYF
TGTGCCAGCAGCTTTCCAGCGGGAGGGACAGATACGCAGTATTTT
>TRBV5-4|NA|NA|12|TRBJ1-2
CASSLDHSGYTF
TGTGCCAGCAGCTTGGATCATTCTGGCTACACCTTC
>TRBV19|NA|NA|15|TRBJ1-4
CASSLQGFGNEKLFF
TGTGCCAGTAGTTTACAGGGATTTGGTAATGAAAAACTGTTTTTT
>TRBV7-2|NA|TRBD2|18|TRBJ2-3
CASSLFEGWTSGTDTQYF
TGTGCCAGCAGCTTATTTGAGGGTTGGACTAGCGGGACAGATACGCAGTATTTT
>TRBV7-2|NA|NA|15|TRBJ1-5
CASSLSGMSYQPQHF
TGTGCCAGCAGCTTATCAGGGATGTCGTATCAGCCCCAGCATTTT
>TRBV5-4|once|TRBD2|15|TRBJ2-5
CASSPTSGGVETQYF
TGTGCCAGCAGCCCGACTAGCGGGGGGGTCGAGACCCAGTACTTC
>TRBV6-4|few|NA|16|TRBJ1-2
CASSGQDHPYGYGYTF
TGTGCCAGCAGTGGGCAGGATCACCCTTACGGCTATGGCTACACCTTC
>TRBV5-1|NA|NA|19|TRBJ1-1
CASSLGVFSLAGVVTEAFF
TGCGCCAGCAGCTTGGGGGTTTTTAGTTTAGCAGGGGTCGTTACTGAAGCTTTCTTT
>TRBV11-2|NA|TRBD2|15|TRBJ2-3
CASSRAGLSTDTQYF
TGTGCCAGCAGCCGAGCGGGACTTAGCACAGATACGCAGTATTTT
>TRBV3-1/TRBV3-2|NA|NA|17|TRBJ2-4
CASSPLLPGVAKNIQYF
TGTGCCAGCAGCCCGCTTCTCCCGGGAGTTGCCAAAAACATTCAGTACTTC
>TRBV19|many|TRBD1|15|TRBJ1-4
CASTQPGQADEKLFF
TGTGCCAGTACGCAACCGGGACAGGCCGACGAAAAACTGTTTTTT
>TRBV13|NA|NA|14|TRBJ1-2
CASSLTPTGGGYTF
TGTGCCAGCAGCTTAACCCCCACTGGAGGCGGGTACACCTTC
>TRBV4-1|NA|NA|16|TRBJ2-5
CASSRERRGGKETQYF
TGCGCCAGCAGCCGAGAAAGGAGGGGCGGAAAAGAGACCCAGTACTTC
>TRBV9|few|TRBD1|15|TRBJ1-4
CASSATGTDNEKLFF
TGTGCCAGCAGCGCAACCGGGACAGATAATGAAAAACTGTTTTTT
>TRBV6-5|NA|TRBD1|15|TRBJ1-5
CASSYTAGGDQPQHF
TGTGCCAGCAGTTACACGGCAGGGGGCGATCAGCCCCAGCATTTT
>TRBV9|NA|NA|14|TRBJ1-1
CASSVPPGGTEAFF
TGTGCCAGCAGCGTCCCCCCGGGGGGCACTGAAGCTTTCTTT
>TRBV5-5|NA|TRBD1|15|TRBJ1-2
CASSLGQGFNYGYTF
TGTGCCAGCAGCTTGGGACAGGGTTTTAACTATGGCTACACCTTC
>TRBV3-1/TRBV3-2|few|NA|13|TRBJ1-1
CASSQVQNTEAFF
TGTGCCAGCAGCCAAGTTCAGAACACTGAAGCTTTCTTT
>TRBV10-3|few|TRBD1|17|TRBJ1-2
CAISEGTGGNWNYGYTF
TGTGCCATCAGTGAAGGGACAGGGGGCAATTGGAACTATGGCTACACCTTC